This note documents a single TCR beta chain sequence. What it binds is not known. CDR1 and CDR2 from the germline V gene are SGHAT and FQNNGV. The length of the CDR3 is 14 residues. V gave up 5 bases and J gave up 6 bases, with 13 bases separating them. Only CD45RO-negative cells positively selected for CCR7 counted as naive CD8 cells, so terminally differentiated effector memory CD45RA+ cells were excluded. In the original processing: ImmunoSEQ gave junction-only sequences without quality scores, so filtering differed. Produced via immunoSEQ multiplex PCR; TCRdb's table is partial and in-frame only. V, J and clone size derive from that table, while D and trimming were established from the DNA sequence. This repertoire shows roughly 1,800,000 clones, less than 95% found once; its top ten account for under 1.5%. The data derive from a study of shared clonotypes between healthy human individuals. Overall study findings and caveats: Despite large depth, rarefaction showed incomplete sorted-subset sequencing. Depth of sequencing was expected to influence donor clonotype sharing. Memory subsets generally showed smaller estimated richness than naive subsets did.

The sequence was collected from a man aged 18 to 35 in good health. Sequenced input: naive CD8+ T cells sorted from blood. J is TRBJ1-4 and V is TRBV11-2, with a tentative D call TRBD1 (5 bases). CDR3 in DNA: TGTGCCAGCAGCACCTGGGGGAGAGATGAAAAACTGTTTTTT. Translation gives CASSTWGRDEKLFF. The full variable domain, rest sourced from reference TRBV11-2 and TRBJ1-4, is EAGVAQSPRYKIIEKRQSVAFWCNPISGHATLYWYQQILGQGPKLLIQFQNNGVVDDSQLPKDRFSAERLKGVDSTLKIQPAKLEDSAVYLCASSTWGRDEKLFFGSGTQLSVL.